This TCR beta chain was recorded in a study of cytomegalovirus exposure and HLA in healthy donors. Study observations and caveats: The likely explanation for a cluster of highly shared sequence variants was sequencing artifact. Presence/absence analyses rested on an assumption that sequencing depth was roughly uniform across donors. It emerged from a later analysis that several of the most significant clusters appeared to be linked to common viral pathogens.

CDR3 length equals 16 residues. CDR1 is MNHEY and CDR2 is SVGAGI in the germline V gene. Trimming at V came to 2 bases and at J to 10 bases, leaving 6 bases not matched to a gene. The PCR used 60 Vbeta and 13 Jbeta primers. Some clones are missing from TCRdb's copy, which holds only in-frame ones; the method was immunoSEQ multiplex PCR. The sample consists of around 110,000 clones, about 79% of them appearing once. Points on this clone: What it binds is unknown.

The chain has TRBV6-5 and TRBJ2-1; TRBD2 matches 15 bases. Sequenced material: PBMCs. The receptor was isolated from a man aged 30 to 39 in good health and CMV-seropositive. CDR3 in amino acids: CASSYLGLAGGGEQFF. The CDR3 nucleotides read TGTGCCAGCAGTTACCTCGGACTAGCGGGAGGGGGGGAGCAGTTCTTC.